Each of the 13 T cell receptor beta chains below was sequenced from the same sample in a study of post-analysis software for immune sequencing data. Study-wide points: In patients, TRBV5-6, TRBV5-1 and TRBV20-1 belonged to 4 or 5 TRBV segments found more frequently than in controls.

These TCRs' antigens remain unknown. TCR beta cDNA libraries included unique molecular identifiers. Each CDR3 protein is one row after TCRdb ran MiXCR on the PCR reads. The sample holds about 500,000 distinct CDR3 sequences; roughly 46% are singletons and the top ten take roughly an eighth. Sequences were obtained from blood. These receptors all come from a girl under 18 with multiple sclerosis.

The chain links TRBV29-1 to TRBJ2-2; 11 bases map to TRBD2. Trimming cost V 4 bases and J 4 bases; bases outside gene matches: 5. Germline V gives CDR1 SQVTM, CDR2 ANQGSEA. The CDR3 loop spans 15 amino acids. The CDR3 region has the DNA TGCAGCGTTGTCGGACTAGCGGGTTCCACCGGGGAGCTGTTTTTT. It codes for CSVVGLAGSTGELFF.

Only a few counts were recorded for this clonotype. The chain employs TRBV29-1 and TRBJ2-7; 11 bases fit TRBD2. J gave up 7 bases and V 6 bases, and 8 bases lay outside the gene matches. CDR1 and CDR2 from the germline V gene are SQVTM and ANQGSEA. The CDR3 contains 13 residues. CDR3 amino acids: CSVTGLAVYEQYF. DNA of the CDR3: TGCAGCGTCACGGGACTAGCGGTCTATGAGCAGTACTTC.

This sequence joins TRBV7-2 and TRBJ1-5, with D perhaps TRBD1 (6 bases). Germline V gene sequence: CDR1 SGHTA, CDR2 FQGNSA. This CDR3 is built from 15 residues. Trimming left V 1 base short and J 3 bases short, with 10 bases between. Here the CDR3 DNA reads TGTGCCAGCAGCTTAGAATCAGGGGACAATCAGCCCCAGCATTTT. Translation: CASSLESGDNQPQHF.

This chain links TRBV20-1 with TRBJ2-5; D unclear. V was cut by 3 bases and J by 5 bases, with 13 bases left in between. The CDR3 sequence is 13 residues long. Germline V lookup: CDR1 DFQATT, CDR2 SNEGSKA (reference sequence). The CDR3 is CSARPSPGETQYF. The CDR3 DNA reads TGCAGTGCTAGGCCCAGCCCCGGGGAGACCCAGTACTTC.

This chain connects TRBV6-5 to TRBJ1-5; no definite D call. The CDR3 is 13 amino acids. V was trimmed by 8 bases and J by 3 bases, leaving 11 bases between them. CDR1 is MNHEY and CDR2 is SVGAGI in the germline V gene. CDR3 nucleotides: TGTGCCAGCCGACCGGAGTACAATCAGCCCCAGCATTTT. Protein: CASRPEYNQPQHF.

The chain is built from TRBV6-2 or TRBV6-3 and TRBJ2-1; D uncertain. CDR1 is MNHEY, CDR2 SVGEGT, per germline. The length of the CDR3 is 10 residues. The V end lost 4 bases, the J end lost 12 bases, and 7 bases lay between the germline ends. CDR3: CASSWPVQFF. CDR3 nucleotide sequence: TGTGCCAGCAGTTGGCCAGTGCAGTTCTTC.

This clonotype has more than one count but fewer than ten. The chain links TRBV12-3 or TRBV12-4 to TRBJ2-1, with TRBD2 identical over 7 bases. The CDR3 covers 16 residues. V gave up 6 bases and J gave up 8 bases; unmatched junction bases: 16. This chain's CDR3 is CASSERTRVRVDEQFF. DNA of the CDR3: TGTGCCAGCAGCGAGCGGACTAGGGTTAGGGTCGATGAGCAGTTCTTC.

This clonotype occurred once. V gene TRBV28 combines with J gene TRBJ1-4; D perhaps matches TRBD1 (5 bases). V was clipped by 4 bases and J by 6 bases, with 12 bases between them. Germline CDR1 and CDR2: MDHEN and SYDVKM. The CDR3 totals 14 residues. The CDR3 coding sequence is TGTGCCAGCAGTTGGGCGGGGGGGGATGAAAAACTGTTTTTT. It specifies CASSWAGGDEKLFF.

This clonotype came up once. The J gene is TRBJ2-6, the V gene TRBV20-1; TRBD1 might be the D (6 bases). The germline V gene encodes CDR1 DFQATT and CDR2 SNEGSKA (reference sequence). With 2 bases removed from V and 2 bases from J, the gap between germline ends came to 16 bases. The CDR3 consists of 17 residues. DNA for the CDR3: TGCAGTGCTAGACGGCAGGGGAACTCGGCTGGGGCCAACGTCCTGACTTTC. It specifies CSARRQGNSAGANVLTF.

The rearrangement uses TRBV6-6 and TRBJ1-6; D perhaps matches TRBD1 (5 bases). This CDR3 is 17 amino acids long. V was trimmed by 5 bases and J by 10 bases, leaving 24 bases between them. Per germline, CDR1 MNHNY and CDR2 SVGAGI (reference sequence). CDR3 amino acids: CASSRYPGPEAGSPLHF. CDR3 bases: TGTGCCAGCAGTAGATACCCGGGACCTGAGGCCGGGTCACCCCTCCACTTT.

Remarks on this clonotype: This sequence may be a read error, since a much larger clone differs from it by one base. The CDR3 reads CDSSYLSGSGEQFF. The CDR3 DNA reads TGTGACAGCAGTTACTTAAGCGGGAGCGGTGAGCAGTTCTTC. The V call is TRBV6-2 or TRBV6-3, the J call TRBJ2-1; 8 nucleotides align to TRBD2. The CDR3 is 14 amino acids. CDR1 MNHEY and CDR2 SVGEGT come from the germline V gene.

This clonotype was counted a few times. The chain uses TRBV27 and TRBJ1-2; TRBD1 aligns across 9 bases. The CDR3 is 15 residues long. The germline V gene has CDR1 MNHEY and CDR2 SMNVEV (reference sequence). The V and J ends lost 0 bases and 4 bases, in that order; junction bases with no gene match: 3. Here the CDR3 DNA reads TGTGCCAGCAGTTTATCGGGGACAGGGTCCTATGGCTACACCTTC. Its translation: CASSLSGTGSYGYTF.

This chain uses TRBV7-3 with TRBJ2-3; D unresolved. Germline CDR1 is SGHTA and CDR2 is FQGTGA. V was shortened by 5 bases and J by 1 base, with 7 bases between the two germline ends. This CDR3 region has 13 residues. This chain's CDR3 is CASSPWGTDTQYF. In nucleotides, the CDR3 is TGTGCCAGCAGCCCGTGGGGCACAGATACGCAGTATTTT. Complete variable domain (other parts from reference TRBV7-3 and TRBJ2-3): GAGVSQTPSNKVTEKGKYVELRCDPISGHTALYWYRQSLGQGPEFLIYFQGTGAADDSGLPNDRFFAVRPEGSVSTLKIQRTERGDSAVYLCASSPWGTDTQYFGPGTRLTVL.